One sample yielded the 11 T cell receptor beta chains listed below, sequenced in a study of T cell clonality in common variable immunodeficiency. Sequenced by immunoSEQ multiplex PCR; TCRdb stores in-frame clones only, minus some. Recorded here are about 52,000 clones, none singletons. Material: peripheral blood mononuclear cells. These receptors were obtained from a person between 18 and 75 years old in good health.

This clone was detected ten times or more. The read terminates 3 residues ahead of where the CDR3 ends, so the germline J gene completes it. This rearrangement joins TRBV6-2 or TRBV6-3 to TRBJ2-7; D is possibly TRBD2 (5 bases). Per the germline V gene, CDR1 is MNHEY and CDR2 is SVGEGT. This CDR3 has 15 amino acids. The ends were cut back, 0 bases at V and 2 bases at J, with 11 bases in the middle. The CDR3 spells CASSYSTNSAYEQYF. The sequenced CDR3 bases are TGTGCCAGCAGTTACTCGACTAACAGCGCCTACGAG.

This clone was counted only a few times. CDR3 DNA, as far as it was read: TGTGCCAGCAGTTACTCGGTAGAAGTGAACACTGAA. It is translated as CASSYSVEVNTE. The CDR3 as a whole reads CASSYSVEVNTEAFF. The chain uses TRBV6-2 or TRBV6-3 and TRBJ1-1, with no clear D. The read ends 3 residues shy of where the CDR3 ends; the end is completed using the germline J gene. Trimming cost V 0 bases and J 0 bases, with 8 bases left between them. This CDR3 comprises 15 residues. Germline CDR1 reads MNHEY; CDR2 reads SVGEGT.

This clone was observed many times. The read stops 3 residues short of the end of the CDR3; the missing end is completed from the germline J gene. The chain employs TRBV11-3 and TRBJ2-2; D gene unclear. V was shortened by 4 bases and J by 5 bases, with 8 bases between the two germline ends. The CDR3 runs to 13 residues. CDR1 SGHNT and CDR2 YENEEA come from the germline V gene. Incomplete CDR3 DNA: TGTGCCAGCAGCTACAGAGTTACCGGGGAG. It yields the protein CASSYRVTGE. The entire CDR3 reads CASSYRVTGELFF.

This clone was seen at least ten times. Coverage ceases 3 residues before the CDR3 finishes, and the germline J gene fills in the end. The V call is TRBV5-1, the J call TRBJ2-3, with TRBD2 identical over 7 bases. Germline CDR1 is SGHRS and CDR2 is YFSETQ. The CDR3 is made up of 15 amino acids. V lost 0 bases and J lost 4; bases outside the gene matches: 5. The CDR3 region is CASSLEGGSSDTQYF. CDR3 DNA, as far as it was read: TGCGCCAGCAGCTTGGAGGGCGGGAGCTCAGATACG.

This clone was recorded many times. The CDR3 end lies 3 residues beyond the end of the read and is filled in from the germline J gene. The V and J genes are TRBV10-1 and TRBJ1-2; TRBD1 matches 10 bases. V gave up 3 bases and J gave up 2 bases; unmatched junction bases: 12. The germline V gene has CDR1 WNHNN and CDR2 SYGVQD (reference sequence). The CDR3 contains 18 residues. The CDR3 protein is CASSDRDRGLCSNYGYTF. The CDR3 DNA, read in part, is TGCGCCAGCAGTGACCGGGACAGGGGCCTTTGTTCCAACTATGGC.

By sample fraction, this clone is medium-sized. The CDR3 is cut off 3 residues early in the read; its end comes from the germline J gene. This sample also contains other DNA sequences that code for the same CDR3. This sequence joins TRBV30 and TRBJ1-1; 7 nucleotides match TRBD1. The germline gives CDR1 GTSNPN, CDR2 SVGIG (reference sequence). The length of the CDR3 is 14 residues. Trimming cost V 4 bases and J 1 base; bases outside gene matches: 6. Partial CDR3 DNA: TGTGCCTGGACTCCGGGACAGCAGAACACTGAA. Residues: CAWTPGQQNTE. From start to end, the CDR3 is CAWTPGQQNTEAFF. The complete variable domain, with remaining parts taken from reference TRBV30 and TRBJ1-1, reads SQTIHQWPATLVQPVGSPLSLECTVEGTSNPNLYWYRQAAGRGLQLLFYSVGIGQISSEVPQNLSASRPQDRQFILSSKKLLLSDSGFYLCAWTPGQQNTEAFFGQGTRLTVV.

The sample holds many counts of this clone. Read data end 3 residues before the CDR3 end; the end is taken from the germline J gene. The J gene is TRBJ1-1, the V gene TRBV7-2; TRBD1 aligns across 7 bases. Germline V gene lookup returns CDR1 SGHTA and CDR2 FQGNSA. The CDR3 totals 14 residues. The V and J ends lost 3 bases and 4 bases, in that order; junction bases with no gene match: 5. This chain's CDR3 is CASSFPTGSTEAFF. CDR3 DNA, as far as it was read: TGTGCCAGCAGCTTCCCGACAGGGAGCACTGAA.

This clone has ten or more counts. The sequenced fragment ends 3 residues before the CDR3 boundary, so the rest is inferred from the germline J gene. V gene TRBV20-1 combines with J gene TRBJ2-7; 10 bases agree with TRBD2. Germline V lookup: CDR1 DFQATT, CDR2 SNEGSKA (reference sequence). Trimming removed 4 bases from V and 1 base from J; junction bases left unmatched: 4. The CDR3 spans 14 residues. The CDR3 is CSATSGGVSYEQYF. The CDR3 DNA, read in part, is TGCAGTGCTACTAGCGGGGGAGTTTCCTACGAG.

This clone was seen at least ten times. An end of the junction does not agree with germline; a read error may underlie this. The read stops 3 residues short of the end of the CDR3; the missing end is completed from the germline J gene. The chain joins TRBV4-2 to TRBJ1-5; D not resolved. Germline V lookup: CDR1 LGHNA, CDR2 YNFKEQ. The CDR3 runs to 15 residues. Partial CDR3 DNA: TGCGCCAGCAGCCAAGGTAGCGGGAGTAATCAGCCC. Its translation: CASSQGSGSNQP. The full CDR3 protein reads CASSQGSGSNQPQHF.

At least ten counts were recorded for this clone. The DNA ends 3 residues before the CDR3 does, and the rest of the CDR3 is filled in from the germline J gene. The chain has TRBV19 and TRBJ2-1; D is ambiguous. The CDR3 is made up of 13 amino acids. V was pared by 6 bases and J by 4 bases, with 10 bases between. Germline CDR1 is LNHDA and CDR2 is SQIVND (reference sequence). The sequenced CDR3 bases are TGTGCCAGTAGGGCAAGTTTTTACAATGAG. Protein: CASRASFYNE. The full CDR3 protein is CASRASFYNEQFF.

This clone was counted many times. The read ends 3 residues shy of where the CDR3 ends; the end is completed using the germline J gene. The chain combines TRBV7-8 with TRBJ1-1; D remains ambiguous. The CDR3 spans 12 residues. Per germline, CDR1 SGHVS and CDR2 FQNEAQ. Trimming removed 5 bases from V and 1 base from J, with 5 bases in between. The CDR3 sequence: CASSPRNTEAFF. Incomplete CDR3 DNA: TGTGCCAGCAGCCCCAGGAACACTGAA.